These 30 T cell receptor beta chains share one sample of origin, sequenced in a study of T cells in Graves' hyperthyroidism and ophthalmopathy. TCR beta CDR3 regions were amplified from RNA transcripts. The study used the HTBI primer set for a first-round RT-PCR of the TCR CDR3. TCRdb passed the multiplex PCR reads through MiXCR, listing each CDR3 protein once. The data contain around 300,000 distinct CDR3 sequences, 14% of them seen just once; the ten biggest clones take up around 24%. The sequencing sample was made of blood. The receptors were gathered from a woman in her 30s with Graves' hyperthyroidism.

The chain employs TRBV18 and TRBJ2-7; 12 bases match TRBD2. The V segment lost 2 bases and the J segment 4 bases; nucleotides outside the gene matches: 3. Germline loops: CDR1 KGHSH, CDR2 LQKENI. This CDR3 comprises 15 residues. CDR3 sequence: CASSPTTSGRYEQYF. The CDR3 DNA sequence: TGTGCCAGCTCACCAACTACTAGCGGGAGGTACGAGCAGTACTTC.

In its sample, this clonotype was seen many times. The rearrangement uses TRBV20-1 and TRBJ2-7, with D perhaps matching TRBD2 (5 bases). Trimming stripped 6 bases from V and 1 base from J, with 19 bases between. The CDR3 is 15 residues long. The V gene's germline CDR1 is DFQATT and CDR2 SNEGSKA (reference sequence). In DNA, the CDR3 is TGCAGTGCAGACCGTCGTGGAGGTGGGTCCTACGAGCAGTACTTC. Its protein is CSADRRGGGSYEQYF.

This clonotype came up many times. CDR3 in amino acids: CASSYYPQGDEQYF. The CDR3 DNA is TGTGCCAGCAGTTATTATCCACAGGGTGACGAGCAGTACTTC. This chain joins TRBV6-2 or TRBV6-3 and TRBJ2-7; maybe TRBD1 (6 bases). This CDR3 comprises 14 residues. Trimming took off 3 bases at V and 5 bases at J, with 14 bases between the two ends. Germline V lookup: CDR1 MNHEY, CDR2 SVGEGT.

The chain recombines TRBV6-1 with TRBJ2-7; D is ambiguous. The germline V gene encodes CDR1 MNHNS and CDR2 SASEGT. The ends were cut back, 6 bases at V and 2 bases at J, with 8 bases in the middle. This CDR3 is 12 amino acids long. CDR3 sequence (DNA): TGTGCCAGCAGGGGGAAGGCCTACGAGCAGTACTTC. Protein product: CASRGKAYEQYF.

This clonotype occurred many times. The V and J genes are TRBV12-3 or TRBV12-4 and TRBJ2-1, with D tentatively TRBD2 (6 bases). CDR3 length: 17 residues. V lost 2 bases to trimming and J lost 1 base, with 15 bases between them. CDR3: CASSLTGTRGSYNEQFF. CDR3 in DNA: TGTGCCAGCAGTTTAACCGGGACTCGGGGTTCCTACAATGAGCAGTTCTTC.

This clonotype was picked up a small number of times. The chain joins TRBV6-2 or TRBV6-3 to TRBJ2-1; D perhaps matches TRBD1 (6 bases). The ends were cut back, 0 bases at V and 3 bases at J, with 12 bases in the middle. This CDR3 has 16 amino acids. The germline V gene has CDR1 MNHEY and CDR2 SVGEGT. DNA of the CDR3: TGTGCCAGCAGTTACTCGGCTACAGGGAGCTACAATGAGCAGTTCTTC. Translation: CASSYSATGSYNEQFF.

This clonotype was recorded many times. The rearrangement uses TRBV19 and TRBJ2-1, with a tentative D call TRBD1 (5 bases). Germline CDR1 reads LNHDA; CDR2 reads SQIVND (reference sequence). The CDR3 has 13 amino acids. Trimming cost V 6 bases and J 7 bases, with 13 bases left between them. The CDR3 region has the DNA TGTGCCAGTAGAAGGGGTCTACGGAATGAGCAGTTCTTC. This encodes CASRRGLRNEQFF.

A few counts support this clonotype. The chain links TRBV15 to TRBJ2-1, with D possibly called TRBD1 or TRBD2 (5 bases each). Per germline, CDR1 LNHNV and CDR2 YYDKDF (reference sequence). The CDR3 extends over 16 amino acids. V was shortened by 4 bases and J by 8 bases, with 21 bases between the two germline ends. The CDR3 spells CATSTHGDRHFDEQFF. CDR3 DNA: TGTGCCACCAGCACCCATGGGGACCGTCACTTTGATGAGCAGTTCTTC.

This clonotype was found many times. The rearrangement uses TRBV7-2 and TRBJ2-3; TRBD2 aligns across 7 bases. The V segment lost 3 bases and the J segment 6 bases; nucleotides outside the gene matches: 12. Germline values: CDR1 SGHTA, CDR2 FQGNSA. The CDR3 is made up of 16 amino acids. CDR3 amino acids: CASSFPSRYGGDTQYF. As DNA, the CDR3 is TGTGCCAGCAGCTTCCCATCCCGTTACGGGGGGGATACGCAGTATTTT.

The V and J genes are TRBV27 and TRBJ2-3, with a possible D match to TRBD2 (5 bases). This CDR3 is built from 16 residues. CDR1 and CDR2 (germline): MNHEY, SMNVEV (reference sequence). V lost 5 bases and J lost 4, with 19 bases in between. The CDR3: CASSPLLRVSPDTQYF. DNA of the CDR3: TGTGCCAGCAGTCCCCTTTTGCGGGTGAGCCCAGATACGCAGTATTTT.

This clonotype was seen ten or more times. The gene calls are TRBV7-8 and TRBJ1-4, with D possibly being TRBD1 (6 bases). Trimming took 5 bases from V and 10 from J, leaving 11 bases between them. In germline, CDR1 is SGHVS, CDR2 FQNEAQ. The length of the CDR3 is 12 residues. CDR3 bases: TGTGCCAGCAGCACAGGGAGGGGAAAACTGTTTTTT. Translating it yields CASSTGRGKLFF.

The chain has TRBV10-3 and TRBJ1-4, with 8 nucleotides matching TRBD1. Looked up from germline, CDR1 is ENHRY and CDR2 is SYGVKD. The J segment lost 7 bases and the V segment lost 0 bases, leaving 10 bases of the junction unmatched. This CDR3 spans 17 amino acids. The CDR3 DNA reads TGTGCCATCAGTGAGTCAGGTGCCGGGACAGGAAGTGAAAAACTGTTTTTT. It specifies CAISESGAGTGSEKLFF.

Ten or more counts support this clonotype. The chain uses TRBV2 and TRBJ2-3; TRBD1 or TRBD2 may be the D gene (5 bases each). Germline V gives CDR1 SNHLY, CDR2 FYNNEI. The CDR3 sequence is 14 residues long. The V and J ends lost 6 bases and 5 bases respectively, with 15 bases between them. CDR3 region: CASSVGAQLDTQYF. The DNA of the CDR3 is TGTGCCAGCAGCGTCGGGGCACAGTTAGATACGCAGTATTTT.

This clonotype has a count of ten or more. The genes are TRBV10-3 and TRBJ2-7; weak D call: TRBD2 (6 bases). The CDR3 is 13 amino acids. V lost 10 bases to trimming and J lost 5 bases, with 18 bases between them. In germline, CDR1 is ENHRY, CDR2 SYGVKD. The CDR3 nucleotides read TGTGCCAACAACCGGGAGTTGCTCGACGAGCAGTACTTC. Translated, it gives CANNRELLDEQYF.

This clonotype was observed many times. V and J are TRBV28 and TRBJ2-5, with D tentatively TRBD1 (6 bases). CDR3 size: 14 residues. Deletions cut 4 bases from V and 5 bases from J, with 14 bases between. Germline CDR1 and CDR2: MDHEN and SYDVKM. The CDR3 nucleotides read TGTGCCAGCAGTTCGGACAGCCTGGGGGAGACCCAGTACTTC. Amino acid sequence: CASSSDSLGETQYF. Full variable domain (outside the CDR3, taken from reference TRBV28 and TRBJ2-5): DVKVTQSSRYLVKRTGEKVFLECVQDMDHENMFWYRQDPGLGLRLIYFSYDVKMKEKGDIPEGYSVSREKKERFSLILESASTNQTSMYLCASSSDSLGETQYFGPGTRLLVL.

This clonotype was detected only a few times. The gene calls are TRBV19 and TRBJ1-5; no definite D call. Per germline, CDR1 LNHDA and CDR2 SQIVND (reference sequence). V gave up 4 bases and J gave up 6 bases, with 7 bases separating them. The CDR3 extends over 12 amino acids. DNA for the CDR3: TGTGCCAGTAGTACCCTAACTCAGCCCCAGCATTTT. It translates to CASSTLTQPQHF.

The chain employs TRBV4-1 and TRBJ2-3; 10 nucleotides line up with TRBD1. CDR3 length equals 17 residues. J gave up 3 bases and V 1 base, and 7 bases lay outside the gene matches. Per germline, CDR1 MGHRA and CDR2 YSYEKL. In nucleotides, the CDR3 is TGCGCCAGCAGCCAAGTCGACAGGGGGCGCTTAACAGATACGCAGTATTTT. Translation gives CASSQVDRGRLTDTQYF.

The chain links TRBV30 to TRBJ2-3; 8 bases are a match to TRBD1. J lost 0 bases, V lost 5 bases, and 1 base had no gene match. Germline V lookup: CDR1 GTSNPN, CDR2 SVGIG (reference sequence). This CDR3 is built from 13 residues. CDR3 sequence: CAWDRGSTDTQYF. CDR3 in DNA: TGTGCCTGGGACAGGGGAAGCACAGATACGCAGTATTTT.

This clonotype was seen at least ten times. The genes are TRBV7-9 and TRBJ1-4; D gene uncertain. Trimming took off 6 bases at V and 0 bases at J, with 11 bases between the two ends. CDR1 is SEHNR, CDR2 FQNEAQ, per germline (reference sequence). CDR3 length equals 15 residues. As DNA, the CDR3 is TGTGCCAGCAGTCCGATCGCCTCAACTAATGAAAAACTGTTTTTT. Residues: CASSPIASTNEKLFF.

CDR3 in amino acids: CATGGQGAGTQYF. For the CDR3, the DNA is TGTGCCACCGGGGGACAGGGGGCAGGTACGCAGTATTTT. The genes are TRBV24-1 and TRBJ2-3, with 12 positions matching TRBD1. The CDR3 is 13 residues long. Losses at the gene ends were 9 bases for V and 8 bases for J; bases not matched to a gene: 5. Per the germline V gene, CDR1 is KGHDR and CDR2 is SFDVKD.

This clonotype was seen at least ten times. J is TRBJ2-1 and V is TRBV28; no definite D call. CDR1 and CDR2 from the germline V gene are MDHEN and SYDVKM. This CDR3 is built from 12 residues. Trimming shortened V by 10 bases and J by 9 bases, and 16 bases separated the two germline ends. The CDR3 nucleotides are TGTGCCACCGCGACCGGAGCTAGTGAGCAGTTCTTC. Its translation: CATATGASEQFF. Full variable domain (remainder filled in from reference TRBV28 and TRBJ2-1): DVKVTQSSRYLVKRTGEKVFLECVQDMDHENMFWYRQDPGLGLRLIYFSYDVKMKEKGDIPEGYSVSREKKERFSLILESASTNQTSMYLCATATGASEQFFGPGTRLTVL.

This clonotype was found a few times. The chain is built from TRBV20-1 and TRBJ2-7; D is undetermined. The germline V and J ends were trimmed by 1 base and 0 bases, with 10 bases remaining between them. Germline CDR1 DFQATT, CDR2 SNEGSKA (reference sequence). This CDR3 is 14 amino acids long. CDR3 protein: CSARVLISSYEQYF. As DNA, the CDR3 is TGCAGTGCTAGAGTCCTGATTAGCTCCTACGAGCAGTACTTC.

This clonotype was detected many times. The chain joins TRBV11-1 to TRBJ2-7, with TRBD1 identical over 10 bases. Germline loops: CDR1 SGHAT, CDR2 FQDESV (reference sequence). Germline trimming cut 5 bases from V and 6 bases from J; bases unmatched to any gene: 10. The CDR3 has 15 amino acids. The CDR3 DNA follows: TGTGCCAGCAGCATAACCGGGACAGGGGCCCGCGAGCAGTACTTC. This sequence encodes CASSITGTGAREQYF. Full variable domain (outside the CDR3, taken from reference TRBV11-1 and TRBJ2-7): EAEVAQSPRYKITEKSQAVAFWCDPISGHATLYWYRQILGQGPELLVQFQDESVVDDSQLPKDRFSAERLKGVDSTLKIQPAELGDSAMYLCASSITGTGAREQYFGPGTRLTVT.

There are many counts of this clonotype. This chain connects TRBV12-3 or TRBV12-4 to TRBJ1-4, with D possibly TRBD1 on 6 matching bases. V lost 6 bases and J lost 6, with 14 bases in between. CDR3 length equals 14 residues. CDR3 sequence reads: CASSSRGGDEKLFF. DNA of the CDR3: TGTGCCAGCAGCTCTCGGGGGGGCGATGAAAAACTGTTTTTT.

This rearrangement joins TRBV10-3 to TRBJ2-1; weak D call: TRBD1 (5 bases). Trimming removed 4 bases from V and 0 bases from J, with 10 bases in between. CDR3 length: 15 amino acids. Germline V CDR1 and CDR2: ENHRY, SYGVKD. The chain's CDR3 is CAISGSTASYNEQFF. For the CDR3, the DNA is TGTGCCATCAGTGGCTCGACAGCCTCCTACAATGAGCAGTTCTTC.

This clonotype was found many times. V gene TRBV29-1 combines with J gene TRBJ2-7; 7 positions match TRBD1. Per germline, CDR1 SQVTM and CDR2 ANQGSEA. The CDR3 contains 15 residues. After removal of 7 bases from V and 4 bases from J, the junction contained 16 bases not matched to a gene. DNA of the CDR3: TGCAGCGCTCTCGGAAGGACAGGCAGTGGGTACGAGCAGTACTTC. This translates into CSALGRTGSGYEQYF.

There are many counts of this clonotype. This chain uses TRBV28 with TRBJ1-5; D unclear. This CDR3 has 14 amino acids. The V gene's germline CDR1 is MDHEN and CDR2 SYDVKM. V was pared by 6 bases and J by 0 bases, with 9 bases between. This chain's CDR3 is CASRTLDSNQPQHF. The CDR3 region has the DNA TGTGCCAGCAGGACACTCGATAGCAATCAGCCCCAGCATTTT. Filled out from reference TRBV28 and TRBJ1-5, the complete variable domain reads DVKVTQSSRYLVKRTGEKVFLECVQDMDHENMFWYRQDPGLGLRLIYFSYDVKMKEKGDIPEGYSVSREKKERFSLILESASTNQTSMYLCASRTLDSNQPQHFGDGTRLSIL.

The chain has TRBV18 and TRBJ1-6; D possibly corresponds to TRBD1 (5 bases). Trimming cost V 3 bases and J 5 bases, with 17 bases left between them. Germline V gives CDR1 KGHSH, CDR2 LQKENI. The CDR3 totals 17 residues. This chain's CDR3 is CASSPSDTRLNNSPLHF. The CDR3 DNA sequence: TGTGCCAGCTCACCTTCGGACACAAGATTAAATAATTCACCCCTCCACTTT.

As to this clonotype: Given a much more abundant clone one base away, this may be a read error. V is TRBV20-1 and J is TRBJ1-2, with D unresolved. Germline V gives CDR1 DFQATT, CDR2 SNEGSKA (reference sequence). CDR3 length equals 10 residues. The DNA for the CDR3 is TGCAGCCTTGGGGTTCAGGGCTACACCTTC. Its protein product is CSLGVQGYTF.

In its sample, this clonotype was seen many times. This chain's CDR3 is CASSLYGGGNQPQHF. For the CDR3, the DNA is TGTGCCAGCAGTCTCTACGGGGGCGGCAATCAGCCCCAGCATTTT. The chain is built from TRBV2 and TRBJ1-5, with a possible D match to TRBD1 (6 bases). The germline V gene has CDR1 SNHLY and CDR2 FYNNEI. V was trimmed by 5 bases and J by 2 bases, leaving 13 bases between them. The CDR3 has 15 residues.